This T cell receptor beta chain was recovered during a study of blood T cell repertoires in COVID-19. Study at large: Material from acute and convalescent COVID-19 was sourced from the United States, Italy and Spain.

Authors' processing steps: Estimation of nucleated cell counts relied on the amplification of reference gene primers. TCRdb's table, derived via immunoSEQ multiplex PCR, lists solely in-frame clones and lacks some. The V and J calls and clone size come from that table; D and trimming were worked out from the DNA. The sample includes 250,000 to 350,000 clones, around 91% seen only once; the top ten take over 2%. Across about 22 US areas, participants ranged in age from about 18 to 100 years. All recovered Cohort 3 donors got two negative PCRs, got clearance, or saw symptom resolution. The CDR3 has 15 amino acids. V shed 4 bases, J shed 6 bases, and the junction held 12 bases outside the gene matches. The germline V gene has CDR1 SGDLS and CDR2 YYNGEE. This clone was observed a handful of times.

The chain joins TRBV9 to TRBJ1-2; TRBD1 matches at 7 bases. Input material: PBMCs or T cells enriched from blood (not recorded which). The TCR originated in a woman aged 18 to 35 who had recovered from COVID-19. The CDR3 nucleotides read TGTGCCAGCAGCCGGACAGGCGTAACGGGGGATGGCTACACCTTC. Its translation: CASSRTGVTGDGYTF.